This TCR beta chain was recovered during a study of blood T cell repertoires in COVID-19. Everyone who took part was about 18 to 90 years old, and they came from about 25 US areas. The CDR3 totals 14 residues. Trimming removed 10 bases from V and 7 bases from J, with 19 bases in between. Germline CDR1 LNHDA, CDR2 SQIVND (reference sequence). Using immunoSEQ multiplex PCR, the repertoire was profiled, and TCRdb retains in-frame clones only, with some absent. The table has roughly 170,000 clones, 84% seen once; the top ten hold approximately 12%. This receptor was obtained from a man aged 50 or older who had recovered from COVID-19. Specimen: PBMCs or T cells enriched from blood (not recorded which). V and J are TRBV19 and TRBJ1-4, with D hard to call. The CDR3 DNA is TGTGCCACCTGGGAGGGTGGTCAGCGTGAAAAACTGTTTTTT. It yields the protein CATWEGGQREKLFF.